The 4 T cell receptor beta chains below come from one sample, sequenced in a study of blood T cell repertoires in COVID-19. TCRdb's table, derived via immunoSEQ multiplex PCR, lists solely in-frame clones and lacks some. The table lists 250,000 or so clones, nearly 95% of them singletons, with over 0.65% in the top ten. The sequenced sample consisted of peripheral blood. The receptors derive from a man aged 30 to 39 with COVID-19, enrolled during active disease.

This chain links TRBV5-1 with TRBJ2-2; 9 bases agree with TRBD2. V lost 4 bases, J lost 7 bases, and 8 bases stayed unmatched. CDR3 size: 15 residues. Germline CDR1 and CDR2: SGHRS and YFSETQ. CDR3 sequence (DNA): TGCGCCAGCAGCCTAGGGAGAGCGGGAGGCGGGGAGCTGTTTTTT. Its protein product is CASSLGRAGGGELFF.

This chain connects TRBV7-9 to TRBJ2-5; 10 bases map to TRBD2. This CDR3 is built from 17 residues. CDR1 is SEHNR and CDR2 is FQNEAQ in the germline V gene (reference sequence). Losses at the gene ends were 5 bases for V and 0 bases for J; bases not matched to a gene: 9. In DNA form, the CDR3 reads TGTGCCAGCAGCCCCATGTCGACTAGCGGGCACCAAGAGACCCAGTACTTC. This codes for CASSPMSTSGHQETQYF.

The V gene is TRBV10-3, the J gene TRBJ1-5; D might be TRBD1 (6 bases). Per germline, CDR1 ENHRY and CDR2 SYGVKD. The V end lost 8 bases, the J end lost 0 bases, and 14 bases lay between the germline ends. CDR3 length: 15 amino acids. CDR3 in DNA: TGTGCCATCGCAGGGGACAACTATAGCAATCAGCCCCAGCATTTT. It translates to CAIAGDNYSNQPQHF.

This clone was detected once. This chain joins TRBV9 and TRBJ2-4; 7 bases match TRBD1. J lost 9 bases, V lost 0 bases, and 3 bases had no gene match. The length of the CDR3 is 13 residues. Germline V gene lookup returns CDR1 SGDLS and CDR2 YYNGEE. CDR3 loop: CASSVGQGGIQYF. In nucleotides, the CDR3 is TGTGCCAGCAGCGTAGGACAGGGCGGCATTCAGTACTTC.